This T cell receptor (beta chain) was observed in a study of blood T cell repertoires in COVID-19. Study context: From T cells, B-cell-depleted T cells, or PBMCs came the material, which was cDNA or gDNA.

This CDR3 has 14 residues. In the original workflow: The authors estimated nucleated cell counts from reference gene primer amplification. Sequencing was performed with immunoSEQ multiplex PCR; in TCRdb, only in-frame clones are kept and a portion is missing. V, J and clone size are those of that table, while D and trimming were read from the DNA. The table shows roughly 380,000 clones, with 81% occurring only once. The sample taken for sequencing was peripheral blood. The chain is built from TRBV21-1 and TRBJ1-4; the table calls TRBD1, which could not be checked here. TRBV21-1 represents a pseudogene. The clonotype originates from a human donor with acute or convalescent COVID-19. The donor label of this sample is uncertain. CDR3 nucleotides: TGTGCCAGCAGCAAGACAGTAGAGAATGAAAAACTGTTTTTT. Its translation is CASSKTVENEKLFF.